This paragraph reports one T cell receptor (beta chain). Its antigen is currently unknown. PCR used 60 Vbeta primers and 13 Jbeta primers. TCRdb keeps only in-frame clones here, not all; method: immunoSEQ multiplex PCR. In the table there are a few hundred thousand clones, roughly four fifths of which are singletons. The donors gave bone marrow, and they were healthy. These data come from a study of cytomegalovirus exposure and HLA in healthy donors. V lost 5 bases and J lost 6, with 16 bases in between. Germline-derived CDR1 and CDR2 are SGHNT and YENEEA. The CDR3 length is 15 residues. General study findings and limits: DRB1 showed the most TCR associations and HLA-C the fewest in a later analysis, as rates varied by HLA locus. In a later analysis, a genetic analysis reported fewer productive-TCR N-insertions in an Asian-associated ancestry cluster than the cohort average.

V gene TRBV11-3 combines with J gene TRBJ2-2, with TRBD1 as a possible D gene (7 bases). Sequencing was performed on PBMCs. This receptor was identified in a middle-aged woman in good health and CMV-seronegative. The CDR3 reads CASSIRQGLAGELFF. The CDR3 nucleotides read TGTGCCAGCAGCATACGACAGGGACTGGCCGGGGAGCTGTTTTTT.